The 23 T cell receptor beta chains reported below all come from one sample, sequenced in a study of OX40 agonist ivuxolimab in advanced cancers. The table came from immunoSEQ multiplex PCR; TCRdb's copy has only in-frame clones and leaves some out. The sample has around 70,000 clones; almost 90% are singletons. The sample here was CD4+ or CD8+ T cells sorted from blood, taken in a trial of the OX40 agonist ivuxolimab. The origin of the receptors is an adult with an advanced solid tumor such as melanoma, head and neck, liver or kidney cancer.

The chain is built from TRBV6-1 and TRBJ1-2; no clear D gene. This CDR3 has 12 amino acids. Germline V gene lookup returns CDR1 MNHNS and CDR2 SASEGT. The V and J ends lost 10 bases and 3 bases respectively, with 12 bases between them. This CDR3 is CATVTDYYGYTF. DNA for the CDR3: TGTGCCACCGTGACGGACTACTATGGCTACACCTTC.

The V and J genes are TRBV5-4 and TRBJ2-5; D gene uncertain. Looked up from germline, CDR1 is SGHNT and CDR2 is YYREEE (reference sequence). V lost 0 bases and J 1 base, leaving 7 bases between the germline ends. The length of the CDR3 is 14 residues. In DNA form, the CDR3 reads TGTGCCAGCAGCTTGGGCTGGGTCCAAGAGACCCAGTACTTC. Translating it yields CASSLGWVQETQYF.

The J gene is TRBJ2-2, the V gene TRBV11-2; TRBD2 matches at 8 bases. The V gene end was trimmed by 7 bases and the J gene end by 3 bases; junction bases not matched to a gene: 7. The CDR3 runs to 15 residues. Germline values: CDR1 SGHAT, CDR2 FQNNGV. The CDR3, as DNA: TGTGCCAGCACCGGGACTAGGTCGTACACCGGGGAGCTGTTTTTT. This sequence encodes CASTGTRSYTGELFF. Filled out from reference TRBV11-2 and TRBJ2-2, the complete variable domain reads EAGVAQSPRYKIIEKRQSVAFWCNPISGHATLYWYQQILGQGPKLLIQFQNNGVVDDSQLPKDRFSAERLKGVDSTLKIQPAKLEDSAVYLCASTGTRSYTGELFFGEGSRLTVL.

This sequence joins TRBV6-5 and TRBJ2-5; D might be TRBD2 (5 bases). Germline CDR1 and CDR2: MNHEY and SVGAGI. The CDR3 covers 14 residues. Between the trimmed V and J ends, which lost 6 bases and 1 base, there was a span of 12 bases. The CDR3 nucleotides are TGTGCCAGCAGCCCGGACTCTCGCCAAGAGACCCAGTACTTC. This gives the protein CASSPDSRQETQYF.

V and J are TRBV30 and TRBJ1-1; D is undetermined. Germline V gives CDR1 GTSNPN, CDR2 SVGIG (reference sequence). V lost 0 bases and J 11 bases, leaving 10 bases between the germline ends. The CDR3 has 11 amino acids. CDR3 in DNA: TGTGCCTGGAGTGTAGGGCCGGGGGCTTTCTTT. Its protein is CAWSVGPGAFF.

This sequence joins TRBV28 and TRBJ2-7, with D perhaps TRBD1 (6 bases). Between the trimmed V and J ends, which lost 6 bases and 4 bases, there was a span of 10 bases. CDR3 length: 12 amino acids. The germline gives CDR1 MDHEN, CDR2 SYDVKM. The CDR3 DNA reads as TGTGCCAGCAGCTTTACAGGGTACGAGCAGTACTTC. Its translation is CASSFTGYEQYF.

The chain is built from TRBV5-1 and TRBJ1-1; D is possibly TRBD1 (5 bases). Germline V gene lookup returns CDR1 SGHRS and CDR2 YFSETQ. CDR3 size: 14 residues. The ends were cut back, 4 bases at V and 1 base at J, with 11 bases in the middle. The CDR3: CASSPSQGNTEAFF. CDR3 nucleotides: TGCGCCAGCAGCCCTTCGCAGGGGAACACTGAAGCTTTCTTT.

The chain uses TRBV29-1 and TRBJ2-3; 9 nucleotides align to TRBD2. V was clipped by 1 base and J by 1 base; unmatched bases: 12. Germline assignment: CDR1 SQVTM and CDR2 ANQGSEA. The CDR3 spans 18 residues. Here the CDR3 DNA reads TGCAGCGTTGAAGGGGGTGTGGCTAGCGGGATTGGCACAGATACGCAGTATTTT. Residues: CSVEGGVASGIGTDTQYF.

The genes are TRBV19 and TRBJ1-6; no clear D gene. V lost 4 bases, J lost 10 bases, and 14 bases lay in between. Germline V gene lookup returns CDR1 LNHDA and CDR2 SQIVND (reference sequence). CDR3 size: 14 residues. CDR3 sequence reads: CASSTGPRQSPLHF. DNA for the CDR3: TGTGCCAGTAGTACGGGTCCCCGGCAATCACCCCTCCACTTT.

The V call is TRBV5-6, the J call TRBJ2-5; D might be TRBD1 (6 bases). Germline-derived CDR1 and CDR2 are SGHDT and YYEEEE. The V end lost 4 bases, the J end lost 7 bases, and 14 bases lay between the germline ends. This CDR3 region has 13 residues. CDR3 protein: CASSPGQPVTQYF. The CDR3 DNA reads TGTGCCAGCAGCCCAGGACAGCCGGTGACCCAGTACTTC.

A few counts support this clone. An end of the junction differs from the germline gene, which may be a read error. The chain links TRBV13 to TRBJ1-2, with 11 bases aligning to TRBD1. The length of the CDR3 is 12 residues. Per the germline V gene, CDR1 is PRHDT and CDR2 is FYEKMQ (reference sequence). The CDR3, as DNA: TGTGCCAGCAGCTCTGGGGACAGGGGGAATGCCTTC. As protein: CASSSGDRGNAF.

The CDR3 protein is CASSTAGTGVSGNTIYF. CDR3 nucleotides: TGCGCCAGCAGCACCGCCGGGACAGGTGTCTCTGGAAACACCATATATTTT. The chain carries TRBV5-1 and TRBJ1-3; 8 nucleotides align to TRBD1. Losses at the gene ends were 4 bases for V and 0 bases for J; bases not matched to a gene: 9. Germline lookup yields CDR1 SGHRS and CDR2 YFSETQ. The CDR3 sequence is 17 residues long.

This chain connects TRBV5-1 to TRBJ1-3, with unresolved D. V was pared by 4 bases and J by 0 bases, with 8 bases between. The CDR3 totals 14 residues. Germline-derived CDR1 and CDR2 are SGHRS and YFSETQ. CDR3 sequence (DNA): TGCGCCAGCAGCCCGGAACGCTCTGGAAACACCATATATTTT. This codes for CASSPERSGNTIYF.

As concerns this clone: Other DNA variants within this sample encode the same CDR3. The CDR3 DNA reads TGTGCCAGCAGTGAAGCGGGGACAGTTAACACTGAAGCTTTCTTT. Encoded protein: CASSEAGTVNTEAFF. The V call is TRBV6-1, the J call TRBJ1-1; 7 bases agree with TRBD1. In germline, CDR1 is MNHNS, CDR2 SASEGT. J lost 2 bases, V lost 0 bases, and 3 bases had no gene match. The CDR3 length is 15 residues.

The chain couples TRBV4-1 to TRBJ1-6; a weak D match, TRBD1 (5 bases). V lost 1 base and J 7 bases, leaving 14 bases between the germline ends. The length of the CDR3 is 16 residues. Germline V gene lookup returns CDR1 MGHRA and CDR2 YSYEKL. The CDR3 loop reads CASSQAWGGENSPLHF. The CDR3 coding sequence is TGCGCCAGCAGCCAAGCTTGGGGGGGGGAAAATTCACCCCTCCACTTT.

The CDR3 sequence is CASSLMERLDRGDGYTF. CDR3 DNA sequence: TGTGCCAGCAGTTTAATGGAACGGTTGGACAGGGGCGATGGCTACACCTTC. This chain connects TRBV28 to TRBJ1-2; 9 bases are shared with TRBD1. Germline values: CDR1 MDHEN, CDR2 SYDVKM. CDR3 size: 17 residues. With V trimmed by 2 bases and J by 6 bases, 13 bases remained unmatched.

With respect to this clone: One end of the junction fails to match germline, which may point to a read error. The sample has other DNA sequences that encode this CDR3 too. The V and J genes are TRBV6-5 and TRBJ1-3; D is perhaps TRBD1 (6 bases). The CDR3 runs 13 residues. The germline V gene has CDR1 MNHEY and CDR2 SVGAGI. CDR3 loop: CASSTGMWDTIYF. For the CDR3, the DNA is TGTGCCAGCAGTACGGGGATGTGGGACACCATATACTTT.

This chain links TRBV13 with TRBJ2-1; weak D call: TRBD2 (6 bases). V lost 1 base and J lost 9, with 16 bases in between. This CDR3 region has 15 residues. CDR1 and CDR2 (germline): PRHDT, FYEKMQ (reference sequence). The CDR3 region is CASSLDLGEEGEQFF. CDR3 DNA sequence: TGTGCCAGCAGCTTAGATCTGGGGGAGGAGGGTGAGCAGTTCTTC. Filled out from reference TRBV13 and TRBJ2-1, the complete variable domain reads AAGVIQSPRHLIKEKRETATLKCYPIPRHDTVYWYQQGPGQDPQFLISFYEKMQSDKGSIPDRFSAQQFSDYHSELNMSSLELGDSALYFCASSLDLGEEGEQFFGPGTRLTVL.

The V gene is TRBV9, the J gene TRBJ2-5; no clear D. CDR3 length equals 13 residues. The V and J ends lost 7 bases and 1 base respectively, with 11 bases between them. Per germline, CDR1 SGDLS and CDR2 YYNGEE. The CDR3 DNA sequence: TGTGCCAGCGGGCCAGAGGTCCAAGAGACCCAGTACTTC. As protein: CASGPEVQETQYF.

This chain links TRBV9 with TRBJ2-2; TRBD1 might be the D (6 bases). Germline V CDR1 and CDR2: SGDLS, YYNGEE. Trimming cost V 4 bases and J 1 base, with 11 bases left between them. The CDR3 sequence is 15 residues long. The CDR3 sequence: CASSPGQRNTGELFF. Written as DNA, the CDR3 is TGTGCCAGCAGCCCCGGACAGAGGAACACCGGGGAGCTGTTTTTT.

This chain links TRBV6-5 with TRBJ2-5; 8 bases agree with TRBD2. V trimming: 6 bases; J trimming: 3 bases; junction bases outside the gene matches: 0. Germline lookup yields CDR1 MNHEY and CDR2 SVGAGI. The CDR3 extends over 12 amino acids. The CDR3 bases are TGTGCCAGCAGAGCGGGAGAAGAGACCCAGTACTTC. It encodes CASRAGEETQYF.

The chain links TRBV30 to TRBJ2-3; D is perhaps TRBD1 or TRBD2 (5 bases each). The CDR3 extends over 16 amino acids. Germline V CDR1 and CDR2: GTSNPN, SVGIG (reference sequence). V was clipped by 0 bases and J by 3 bases, with 16 bases between them. Here the CDR3 reads CAWSVPSRQLTDTQYF. The CDR3 DNA follows: TGTGCCTGGAGTGTTCCTAGCCGACAGTTGACAGATACGCAGTATTTT.

V usage is TRBV6-1 and J usage is TRBJ1-4; D remains unclear. Germline V lookup: CDR1 MNHNS, CDR2 SASEGT. Between the trimmed V and J ends, which lost 0 bases and 10 bases, there was a span of 15 bases. The CDR3 is 15 residues long. CDR3 DNA: TGTGCCAGCAGTGAAGCTCGGATGGGATTGGGAAAACTGTTTTTT. It translates to CASSEARMGLGKLFF.